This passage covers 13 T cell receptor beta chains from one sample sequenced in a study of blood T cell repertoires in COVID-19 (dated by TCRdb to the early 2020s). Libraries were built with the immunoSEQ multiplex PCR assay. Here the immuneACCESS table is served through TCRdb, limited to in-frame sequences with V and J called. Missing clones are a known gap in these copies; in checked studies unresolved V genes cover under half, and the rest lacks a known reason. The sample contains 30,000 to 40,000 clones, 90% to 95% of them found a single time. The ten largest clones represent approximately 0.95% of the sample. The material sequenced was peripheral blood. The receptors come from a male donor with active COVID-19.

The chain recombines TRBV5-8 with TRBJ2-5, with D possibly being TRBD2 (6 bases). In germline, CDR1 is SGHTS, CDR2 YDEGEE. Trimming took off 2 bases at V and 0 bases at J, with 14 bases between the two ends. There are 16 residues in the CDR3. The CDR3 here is CASSLPGLGYQETQYF. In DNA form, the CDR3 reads TGTGCCAGCAGCTTACCGGGACTGGGGTACCAAGAGACCCAGTACTTC.

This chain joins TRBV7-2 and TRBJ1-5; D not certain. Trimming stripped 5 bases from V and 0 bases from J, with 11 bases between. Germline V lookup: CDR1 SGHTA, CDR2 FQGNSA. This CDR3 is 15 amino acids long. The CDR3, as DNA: TGTGCCAGCAGCCGCACGGGATCTAGCAATCAGCCCCAGCATTTT. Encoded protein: CASSRTGSSNQPQHF.

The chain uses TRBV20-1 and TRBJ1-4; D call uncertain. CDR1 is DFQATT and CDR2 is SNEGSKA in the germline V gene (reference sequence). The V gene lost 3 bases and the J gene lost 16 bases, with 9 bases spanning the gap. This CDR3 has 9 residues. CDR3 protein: CSASINRFF. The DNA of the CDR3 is TGCAGTGCTAGCATTAACAGGTTTTTT.

The CDR3 sequence: CASSLKRNTEAFF. DNA of the CDR3: TGTGCCAGCAGCTTAAAGCGGAACACTGAAGCTTTCTTT. The rearrangement uses TRBV11-2 and TRBJ1-1; D ambiguous. V lost 2 bases and J 1 base, leaving 5 bases between the germline ends. This CDR3 has 13 residues. Per germline, CDR1 SGHAT and CDR2 FQNNGV.

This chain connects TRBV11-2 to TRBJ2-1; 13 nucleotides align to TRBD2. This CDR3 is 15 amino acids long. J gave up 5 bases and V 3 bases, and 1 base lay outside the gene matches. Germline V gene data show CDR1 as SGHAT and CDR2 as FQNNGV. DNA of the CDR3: TGTGCCAGCAGCTTCGGACTAGCGGGGGACAATGAGCAGTTCTTC. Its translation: CASSFGLAGDNEQFF. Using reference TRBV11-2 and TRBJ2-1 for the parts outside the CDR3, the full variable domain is EAGVAQSPRYKIIEKRQSVAFWCNPISGHATLYWYQQILGQGPKLLIQFQNNGVVDDSQLPKDRFSAERLKGVDSTLKIQPAKLEDSAVYLCASSFGLAGDNEQFFGPGTRLTVL.

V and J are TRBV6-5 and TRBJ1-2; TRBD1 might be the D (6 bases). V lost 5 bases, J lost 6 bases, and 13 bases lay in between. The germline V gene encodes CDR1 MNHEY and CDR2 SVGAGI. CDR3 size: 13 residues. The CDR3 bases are TGTGCCAGCAGTCTCGACGGGACAAATGGCTACACCTTC. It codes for CASSLDGTNGYTF.

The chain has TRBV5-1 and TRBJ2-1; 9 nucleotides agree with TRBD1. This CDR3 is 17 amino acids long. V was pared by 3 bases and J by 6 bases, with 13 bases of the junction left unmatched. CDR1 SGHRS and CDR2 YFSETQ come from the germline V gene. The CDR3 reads CASSSNGGTGIGNEQFF. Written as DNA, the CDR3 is TGCGCCAGCAGCTCAAACGGCGGGACAGGGATTGGCAATGAGCAGTTCTTC.

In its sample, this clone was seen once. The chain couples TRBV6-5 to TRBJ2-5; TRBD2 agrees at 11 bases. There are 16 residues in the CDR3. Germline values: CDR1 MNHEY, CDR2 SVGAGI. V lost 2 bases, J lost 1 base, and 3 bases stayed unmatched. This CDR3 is CASSYQLAGVQETQYF. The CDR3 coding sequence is TGTGCCAGCAGTTACCAACTAGCGGGGGTCCAAGAGACCCAGTACTTC.

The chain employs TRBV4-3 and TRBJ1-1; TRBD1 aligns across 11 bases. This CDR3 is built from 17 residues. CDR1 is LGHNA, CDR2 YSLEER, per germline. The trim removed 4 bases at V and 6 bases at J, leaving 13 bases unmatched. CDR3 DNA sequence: TGCGCCAGCAGCCGCGGAGAGTACGGGACAGGGGGGGCTGAAGCTTTCTTT. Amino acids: CASSRGEYGTGGAEAFF.

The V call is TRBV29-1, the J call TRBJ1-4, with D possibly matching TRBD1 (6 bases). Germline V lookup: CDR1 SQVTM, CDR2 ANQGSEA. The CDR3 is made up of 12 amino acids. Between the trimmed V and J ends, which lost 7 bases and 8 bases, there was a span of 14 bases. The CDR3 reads CSANRVGEKLFF. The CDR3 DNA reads TGCAGCGCGAACAGGGTGGGGGAAAAACTGTTTTTT.

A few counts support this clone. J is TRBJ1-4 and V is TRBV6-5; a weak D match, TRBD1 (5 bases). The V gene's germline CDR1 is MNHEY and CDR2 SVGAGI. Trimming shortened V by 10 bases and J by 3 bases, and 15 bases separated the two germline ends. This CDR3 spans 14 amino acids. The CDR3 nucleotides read TGTGCCACCCAGGGTGGGGCAGCTAATGAAAAACTGTTTTTT. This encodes CATQGGAANEKLFF.

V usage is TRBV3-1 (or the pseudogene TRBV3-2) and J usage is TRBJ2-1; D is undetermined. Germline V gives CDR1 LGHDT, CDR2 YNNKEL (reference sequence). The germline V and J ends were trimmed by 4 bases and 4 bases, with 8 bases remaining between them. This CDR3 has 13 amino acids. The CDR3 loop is CASSRSQYNEQFF. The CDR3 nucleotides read TGTGCCAGCAGCCGTTCACAGTACAATGAGCAGTTCTTC.

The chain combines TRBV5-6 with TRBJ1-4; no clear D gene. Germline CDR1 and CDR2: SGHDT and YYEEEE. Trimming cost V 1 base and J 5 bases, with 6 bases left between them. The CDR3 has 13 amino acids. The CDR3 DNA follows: TGTGCCAGCAGCTTGATGAGAAATGAAAAACTGTTTTTT. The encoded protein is CASSLMRNEKLFF.